The 32 T cell receptor beta chains below come from one sample, sequenced in a study of T cell responses to AZD1222 COVID-19 vaccine. Clones were read by immunoSEQ multiplex PCR, and TCRdb kept only the in-frame ones, dropping some. The table records about 140,000 clones, over 90% of them present only once. The material was peripheral blood, obtained 28 days after the second AZD1222 dose. These receptor sequences come from an adult who received the AZD1222 COVID-19 vaccine.

The genes are TRBV4-1 and TRBJ2-3; 13 bases agree with TRBD2. V lost 3 bases, J lost 4 bases, and 4 bases stayed unmatched. CDR1 and CDR2 (germline): MGHRA, YSYEKL. CDR3 length: 16 amino acids. The CDR3 spells CASSHRTSGRPDTQYF. The CDR3 DNA is TGCGCCAGCAGCCATCGGACTAGCGGGAGACCAGATACGCAGTATTTT.

The rearrangement joins TRBV6-1 to TRBJ1-1, with D perhaps matching TRBD1 (5 bases). This CDR3 has 16 residues. Germline values: CDR1 MNHNS, CDR2 SASEGT. Trimming stripped 3 bases from V and 0 bases from J, with 14 bases between. CDR3 nucleotide sequence: TGTGCCAGCAGTGACGGATACAGGAACCTGAACACTGAAGCTTTCTTT. Amino acid sequence: CASSDGYRNLNTEAFF.

Comments on this clone: Distinct nucleotide sequences in the sample also encode this CDR3. The chain couples TRBV7-9 to TRBJ2-3; 7 positions match TRBD2. V lost 0 bases, J lost 3 bases, and 0 bases stayed unmatched. From germline, CDR1 is SEHNR and CDR2 FQNEAQ (reference sequence). The CDR3 loop spans 14 amino acids. The CDR3 nucleotides are TGTGCCAGCAGCTTAGCGGGAGGGACAGATACGCAGTATTTT. Translation gives CASSLAGGTDTQYF.

V gene TRBV7-8 combines with J gene TRBJ2-1; a weak D match, TRBD2 (5 bases). The CDR3 length is 16 residues. The V end was cut by 8 bases, the J end by 2 bases, with 19 bases between. Germline V lookup: CDR1 SGHVS, CDR2 FQNEAQ. In DNA form, the CDR3 reads TGTGCCAGCCAGCAGAAGGACTCACTAGCCTACAATGAGCAGTTCTTC. It yields the protein CASQQKDSLAYNEQFF.

The chain is built from TRBV5-1 and TRBJ2-5, with 7 bases matching TRBD1. Germline CDR1 SGHRS, CDR2 YFSETQ. CDR3 length: 14 amino acids. J gave up 1 base and V 4 bases, and 4 bases lay outside the gene matches. For the CDR3, the DNA is TGCGCCAGCAGCCCACAGGGGCTCCAAGAGACCCAGTACTTC. It translates to CASSPQGLQETQYF.

The chain carries TRBV14 and TRBJ2-7; possible D gene TRBD2, 5 bases. CDR1 is SGHDN and CDR2 is FVKESK in the germline V gene. The CDR3 is made up of 14 amino acids. The V end lost 1 base, the J end lost 1 base, and 8 bases lay between the germline ends. This chain's CDR3 is CASSQATGSYEQYF. The CDR3 DNA reads TGTGCCAGCAGCCAAGCGACGGGGTCCTACGAGCAGTACTTC.

The chain uses TRBV5-4 and TRBJ1-3; D is uncertain. Germline loops: CDR1 SGHNT, CDR2 YYREEE (reference sequence). The CDR3 contains 14 residues. V gave up 2 bases and J gave up 0 bases, with 6 bases separating them. CDR3 in amino acids: CASSFPGSGNTIYF. CDR3 bases: TGTGCCAGCAGCTTTCCAGGCTCTGGAAACACCATATATTTT. The whole variable domain, remainder taken from reference TRBV5-4 and TRBJ1-3, is ETGVTQSPTHLIKTRGQQVTLRCSSQSGHNTVSWYQQALGQGPQFIFQYYREEENGRGNFPPRFSGLQFPNYSSELNVNALELDDSALYLCASSFPGSGNTIYFGEGSWLTVV.

Comment on this clone: Germline is not matched at one junction end, which may reflect a read error. In DNA form, the CDR3 reads TGTGCCAATAGTATCAGTTTAAACTATGGCTACACCTTC. Translating it yields CANSISLNYGYTF. The chain couples TRBV19 to TRBJ1-2; no definite D call. The CDR3 is made up of 13 amino acids. The germline gives CDR1 LNHDA, CDR2 SQIVND (reference sequence).

V gene TRBV19 combines with J gene TRBJ1-3, with D unclear. V shed 5 bases and J shed 4 bases, with 15 bases lying between them. The CDR3 runs 15 residues. Per the germline V gene, CDR1 is LNHDA and CDR2 is SQIVND (reference sequence). In DNA form, the CDR3 reads TGTGCCAGTAGTCAACAACAGAGGTCCGGAAACACCATATATTTT. Translated: CASSQQQRSGNTIYF.

Only one count was recorded for this clone. The chain uses TRBV5-1 and TRBJ2-7; the match to TRBD2 covers 8 bases. Per the germline V gene, CDR1 is SGHRS and CDR2 is YFSETQ. This CDR3 is 16 amino acids long. V was pared by 1 base and J by 1 base, with 7 bases of the junction left unmatched. CDR3: CASSLIDGRESYEQYF. In DNA, the CDR3 is TGCGCCAGCAGCTTGATTGACGGGAGGGAGTCCTACGAGCAGTACTTC.

This chain connects TRBV7-9 to TRBJ2-5, with D uncertain. The V gene lost 2 bases and the J gene lost 0 bases, with 7 bases spanning the gap. Per germline, CDR1 SEHNR and CDR2 FQNEAQ (reference sequence). The CDR3 contains 14 residues. CDR3 loop: CASSLWADQETQYF. DNA of the CDR3: TGTGCCAGCAGCTTATGGGCGGACCAAGAGACCCAGTACTTC.

The chain links TRBV5-4 to TRBJ2-3; TRBD2 agrees at 11 bases. V dropped 4 bases and J dropped 6; count of bases not matched to a gene: 10. Germline assignment: CDR1 SGHNT and CDR2 YYREEE (reference sequence). The CDR3 spans 16 residues. The CDR3 sequence: CASSTRLAGSADTQYF. CDR3 nucleotides: TGTGCCAGCAGCACGCGACTAGCGGGATCGGCGGATACGCAGTATTTT.

This clone was counted once. In DNA, the CDR3 is TGTGCCACCAGTGATCTACAGGGCCCGGGCCCTGAAAAACTGTTTTTT. Protein sequence: CATSDLQGPGPEKLFF. This chain connects TRBV24-1 to TRBJ1-4; a weak D match, TRBD1 (6 bases). V lost 3 bases and J 7 bases, leaving 17 bases between the germline ends. The CDR3 loop spans 16 amino acids. Germline values: CDR1 KGHDR, CDR2 SFDVKD.

The chain is built from TRBV18 and TRBJ2-3, with 13 bases matching TRBD2. V shed 3 bases and J 2 bases; nucleotides not matched to a gene: 2. In germline, CDR1 is KGHSH, CDR2 LQKENI. This CDR3 comprises 16 residues. The DNA for the CDR3 is TGTGCCAGCTCACCTGGACTAGCGGGAGTCACAGATACGCAGTATTTT. The encoded protein is CASSPGLAGVTDTQYF. Complete variable domain (other parts from reference TRBV18 and TRBJ2-3): NAGVMQNPRHLVRRRGQEARLRCSPMKGHSHVYWYRQLPEEGLKFMVYLQKENIIDESGMPKERFSAEFPKEGPSILRIQQVVRGDSAAYFCASSPGLAGVTDTQYFGPGTRLTVL.

This clone was recorded only once. The chain uses TRBV7-9 and TRBJ1-5; TRBD1 is a possible D gene (5 bases). V lost 0 bases, J lost 9 bases, and 24 bases lay in between. CDR1 is SEHNR, CDR2 FQNEAQ, per germline (reference sequence). The CDR3 length is 18 residues. This chain's CDR3 is CASSLAKIGAKEVRPQHF. CDR3 nucleotide sequence: TGTGCCAGCAGCTTAGCGAAAATAGGGGCCAAGGAAGTACGGCCCCAGCATTTT.

The chain is built from TRBV5-6 and TRBJ2-5, with D possibly matching TRBD2 (7 bases). V was shortened by 4 bases and J by 5 bases, with 18 bases between the two germline ends. Germline loops: CDR1 SGHDT, CDR2 YYEEEE. The CDR3 consists of 15 residues. The CDR3 sequence: CASSAGLGGAETQYF. The CDR3 coding sequence is TGTGCCAGCAGCGCCGGACTAGGGGGTGCGGAGACCCAGTACTTC.

The chain has TRBV5-1 and TRBJ1-2; 9 bases align to TRBD1. The length of the CDR3 is 15 residues. Germline-derived CDR1 and CDR2 are SGHRS and YFSETQ. After removal of 3 bases from V and 4 bases from J, the junction contained 7 bases not matched to a gene. The CDR3 is CASSWGQGEGYGYTF. The CDR3 coding sequence is TGCGCCAGCAGCTGGGGACAGGGAGAGGGCTATGGCTACACCTTC. Drawing the rest from reference TRBV5-1 and TRBJ1-2, the complete variable domain is KAGVTQTPRYLIKTRGQQVTLSCSPISGHRSVSWYQQTPGQGLQFLFEYFSETQRNKGNFPGRFSGRQFSNSRSEMNVSTLELGDSALYLCASSWGQGEGYGYTFGSGTRLTVV.

J is TRBJ2-1 and V is TRBV7-9; D is tentatively TRBD1 or TRBD2 (6 bases each). Trimming shortened V by 5 bases and J by 9 bases, and 11 bases separated the two germline ends. Germline CDR1 is SEHNR and CDR2 is FQNEAQ (reference sequence). This CDR3 region has 12 residues. In nucleotides, the CDR3 is TGTGCCAGCAGCCAAGAGGGGGGTGAGCAGTTCTTC. Its protein is CASSQEGGEQFF. The whole variable domain, filled in from reference TRBV7-9 and TRBJ2-1, reads DTGVSQNPRHKITKRGQNVTFRCDPISEHNRLYWYRQTLGQGPEFLTYFQNEAQLEKSRLLSDRFSAERPKGSFSTLEIQRTEQGDSAMYLCASSQEGGEQFFGPGTRLTVL.

The V and J genes are TRBV6-5 and TRBJ2-1; 8 bases fit TRBD1. J lost 8 bases, V lost 3 bases, and 6 bases had no gene match. Germline values: CDR1 MNHEY, CDR2 SVGAGI. The CDR3 has 14 residues. The CDR3 DNA reads TGTGCCAGCAGTTATCGGACAGGGCTACATGAGCAGTTCTTC. It codes for CASSYRTGLHEQFF.

The genes are TRBV18 and TRBJ1-1; TRBD1 is a possible D gene (5 bases). Germline lookup yields CDR1 KGHSH and CDR2 LQKENI. V was trimmed by 3 bases and J by 4 bases, leaving 15 bases between them. The CDR3 is 15 amino acids. The DNA for the CDR3 is TGTGCCAGCTCACCGATGCTGGGGGGGATCACTGAAGCTTTCTTT. It is translated as CASSPMLGGITEAFF.

As regards this clone: Other DNA variants within this sample encode the same CDR3. V usage is TRBV10-3 and J usage is TRBJ2-7; possible D gene TRBD1, 5 bases. The CDR3 spans 12 residues. Trimming pared 6 bases from V and 3 bases from J, leaving 9 bases between. Germline CDR1 ENHRY, CDR2 SYGVKD. DNA of the CDR3: TGTGCCATCAGCTCAGACAGCTACGAGCAGTACTTC. It encodes CAISSDSYEQYF.

CDR3 sequence (DNA): TGTGCCAGCAGTGAAGTAGGGACACCCTCCTACGAGCAGTACTTC. This gives the protein CASSEVGTPSYEQYF. J is TRBJ2-7 and V is TRBV6-1; tentatively, D is TRBD1 (6 bases). Germline V CDR1 and CDR2: MNHNS, SASEGT. The CDR3 length is 15 residues. V was trimmed by 1 base and J by 0 bases, leaving 10 bases between them.

The CDR3 nucleotides read TGCGCCAGCAGCTTGGAGGCCCTAGCGGGAGCCGAGCAGTACTTC. Its protein product is CASSLEALAGAEQYF. This sequence joins TRBV5-1 and TRBJ2-7; 10 nucleotides line up with TRBD2. Germline CDR1 and CDR2: SGHRS and YFSETQ. The CDR3 has 15 residues. Trimming removed 0 bases from V and 6 bases from J; junction bases left unmatched: 6.

The V and J genes are TRBV15 and TRBJ2-6; no reliable D call. This CDR3 is 17 amino acids long. CDR1 is LNHNV and CDR2 is YYDKDF in the germline V gene (reference sequence). The V and J ends lost 0 bases and 3 bases respectively, with 12 bases between them. CDR3 sequence reads: CATSRDSRVDGANVLTF. CDR3 nucleotide sequence: TGTGCCACCAGCAGAGATAGTCGGGTTGATGGGGCCAACGTCCTGACTTTC.

The chain joins TRBV7-9 to TRBJ2-2, with TRBD2 matching over 8 bases. CDR3 length equals 14 residues. V lost 5 bases to trimming and J lost 5 bases; unmatched junction nucleotides: 4. Germline loops: CDR1 SEHNR, CDR2 FQNEAQ (reference sequence). The CDR3 here is CASSPGGLTGELFF. In DNA, the CDR3 is TGTGCCAGCAGCCCGGGGGGGCTAACCGGGGAGCTGTTTTTT.

The rearrangement uses TRBV3-1 (or the pseudogene TRBV3-2) and TRBJ2-6; D gene ambiguous. V lost 1 base and J 7 bases, leaving 11 bases between the germline ends. Germline V gene sequence: CDR1 LGHDT, CDR2 YNNKEL (reference sequence). This CDR3 spans 15 amino acids. The CDR3 region is CASSQGVMRANVLTF. The CDR3 DNA reads as TGTGCCAGCAGCCAAGGGGTCATGCGAGCCAACGTCCTGACTTTC.

The rearrangement uses TRBV18 and TRBJ2-7, with TRBD1 matching over 11 bases. This CDR3 contains 15 residues. V trimming: 6 bases; J trimming: 3 bases; junction bases outside the gene matches: 7. Germline CDR1 KGHSH, CDR2 LQKENI. CDR3 in amino acids: CASSHGQGARYEQYF. The CDR3, as DNA: TGTGCCAGCTCTCATGGACAGGGGGCTCGCTACGAGCAGTACTTC.

V usage is TRBV4-1 and J usage is TRBJ2-7, with 9 bases aligning to TRBD2. From germline, CDR1 is MGHRA and CDR2 YSYEKL. Trimming took 1 base from V and 1 from J; bases not matched to a gene: 5. The CDR3 length is 16 residues. The CDR3: CASSQVEAGGSYEQYF. DNA for the CDR3: TGCGCCAGCAGCCAAGTGGAAGCGGGGGGTTCCTACGAGCAGTACTTC.

The chain uses TRBV4-3 and TRBJ1-1, with D perhaps TRBD1 (5 bases). V lost 0 bases, J lost 0 bases, and 8 bases lay in between. In germline, CDR1 is LGHNA, CDR2 YSLEER. This CDR3 region has 15 residues. CDR3 DNA sequence: TGCGCCAGCAGCCAAGATTGGGGGATGAACACTGAAGCTTTCTTT. Protein product: CASSQDWGMNTEAFF.

This chain links TRBV9 with TRBJ1-1, with D possibly being TRBD1 (5 bases). Looked up from germline, CDR1 is SGDLS and CDR2 is YYNGEE. The CDR3 sequence is 15 residues long. Trimming shortened V by 0 bases and J by 1 base, and 10 bases separated the two germline ends. CDR3 sequence (DNA): TGTGCCAGCAGCGTAGGGAGCGGACAGAACACTGAAGCTTTCTTT. Amino acids: CASSVGSGQNTEAFF.

The gene calls are TRBV19 and TRBJ1-4, with no clear D. CDR1 LNHDA and CDR2 SQIVND come from the germline V gene (reference sequence). This CDR3 is built from 12 residues. Trimming cost V 5 bases and J 8 bases, with 9 bases left between them. CDR3 region: CASSQGGEKLFF. CDR3 sequence (DNA): TGTGCCAGTAGTCAAGGAGGCGAAAAACTGTTTTTT.

This rearrangement joins TRBV6-4 to TRBJ1-1, with unresolved D. The CDR3 spans 13 residues. Germline CDR1 MRHNA, CDR2 SNTAGT. Deletions cut 4 bases from V and 3 bases from J, with 9 bases between. The CDR3 spells CASSASRDTEAFF. The CDR3 nucleotides read TGTGCCAGCAGTGCATCAAGGGACACTGAAGCTTTCTTT.